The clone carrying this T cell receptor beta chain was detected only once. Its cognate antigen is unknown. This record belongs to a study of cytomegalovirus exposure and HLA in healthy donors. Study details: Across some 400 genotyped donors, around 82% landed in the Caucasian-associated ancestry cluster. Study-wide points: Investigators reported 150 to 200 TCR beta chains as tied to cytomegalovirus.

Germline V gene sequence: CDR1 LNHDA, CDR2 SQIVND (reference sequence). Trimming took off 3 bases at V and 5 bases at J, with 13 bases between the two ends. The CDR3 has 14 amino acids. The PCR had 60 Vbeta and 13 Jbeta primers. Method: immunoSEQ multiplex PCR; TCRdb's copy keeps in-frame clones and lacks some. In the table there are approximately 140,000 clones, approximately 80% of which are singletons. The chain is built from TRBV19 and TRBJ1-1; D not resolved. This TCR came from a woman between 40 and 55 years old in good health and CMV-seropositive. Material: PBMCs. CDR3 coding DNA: TGTGCCAGTAGTATTACAGTTCCAGGAACTGAAGCTTTCTTT. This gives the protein CASSITVPGTEAFF.